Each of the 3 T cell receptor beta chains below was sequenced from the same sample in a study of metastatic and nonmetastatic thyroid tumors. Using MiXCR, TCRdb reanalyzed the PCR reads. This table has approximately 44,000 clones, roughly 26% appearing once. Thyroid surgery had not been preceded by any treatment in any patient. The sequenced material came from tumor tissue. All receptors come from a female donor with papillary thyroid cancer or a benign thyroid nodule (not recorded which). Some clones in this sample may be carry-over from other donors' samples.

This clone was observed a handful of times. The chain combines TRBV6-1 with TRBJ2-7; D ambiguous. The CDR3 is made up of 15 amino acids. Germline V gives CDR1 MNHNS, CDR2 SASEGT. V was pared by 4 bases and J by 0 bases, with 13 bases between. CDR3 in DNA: TGTGCCAGCAGTGTCAATGTTGGTGGCTCCTACGAGCAGTACTTC. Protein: CASSVNVGGSYEQYF.

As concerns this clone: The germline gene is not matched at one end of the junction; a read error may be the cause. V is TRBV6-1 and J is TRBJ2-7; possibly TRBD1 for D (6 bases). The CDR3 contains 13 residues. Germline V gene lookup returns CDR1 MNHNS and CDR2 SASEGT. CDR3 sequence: CASSRTVPYEQYF. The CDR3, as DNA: TGTGCCAGCAGTCGGACAGTGCCCTACGAGCAGTACTTT.

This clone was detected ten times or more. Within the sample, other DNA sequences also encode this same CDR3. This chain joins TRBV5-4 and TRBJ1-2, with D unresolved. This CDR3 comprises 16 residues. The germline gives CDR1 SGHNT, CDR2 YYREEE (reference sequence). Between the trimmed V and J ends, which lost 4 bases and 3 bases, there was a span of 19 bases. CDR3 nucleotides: TGTGCCAGCAGCCCCCGTCGAACTGGGTCTGACTATGGCTACACCTTC. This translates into CASSPRRTGSDYGYTF.